These 31 T cell receptor beta chains share one sample of origin, sequenced in a study of blood T cell repertoires in COVID-19. Assay: immunoSEQ multiplex PCR; the TCRdb copy retains only in-frame clones and omits some. The sample contains around 170,000 clones, 75% to 80% of which appear only once. Specimen: peripheral blood. The origin of the receptors is a woman of 80 years or more with acute or convalescent COVID-19.

In DNA form, the CDR3 reads TGCAGCGTCCGACTAGCGGGGTACGAGCAGTACTTC. Its protein product is CSVRLAGYEQYF. This chain joins TRBV29-1 and TRBJ2-7; 11 nucleotides agree with TRBD2. The ends lost 6 bases at V and 4 bases at J; junction bases unmatched: 2. The CDR3 is 12 amino acids. CDR1 is SQVTM, CDR2 ANQGSEA, per germline.

With respect to this clone: Other DNA sequences in the same sample also yield this CDR3. This chain uses TRBV2 with TRBJ1-1, with TRBD1 identical over 9 bases. Trimming cost V 5 bases and J 1 base; bases outside gene matches: 2. CDR3 size: 14 residues. In germline, CDR1 is SNHLY, CDR2 FYNNEI. CDR3: CASSLTGGNTEAFF. DNA for the CDR3: TGTGCCAGCAGTTTGACAGGGGGGAACACTGAAGCTTTCTTT.

The CDR3 sequence is CASSPGSLDYGYTF. CDR3 nucleotides: TGTGCCAGCAGCCCAGGGTCCCTGGACTATGGCTACACCTTC. This chain links TRBV7-2 with TRBJ1-2; tentative D call: TRBD1 (5 bases). CDR1 is SGHTA, CDR2 FQGNSA, per germline. CDR3 length: 14 amino acids. V was shortened by 5 bases and J by 3 bases, with 13 bases between the two germline ends.

The V and J genes are TRBV5-6 and TRBJ2-5, with a weak D call TRBD2 (6 bases). This CDR3 contains 15 residues. CDR1 SGHDT and CDR2 YYEEEE come from the germline V gene. Between the trimmed V and J ends, which lost 1 base and 2 bases, there was a span of 12 bases. CDR3 protein: CASSLWAGRQETQYF. CDR3 in DNA: TGTGCCAGCAGCTTGTGGGCGGGGCGGCAAGAGACCCAGTACTTC.

The genes are TRBV15 and TRBJ2-7; 7 nucleotides match TRBD2. V gave up 0 bases and J gave up 2 bases; unmatched junction bases: 10. CDR1 is LNHNV, CDR2 YYDKDF, per germline (reference sequence). The CDR3 is made up of 17 amino acids. CDR3 amino acids: CATSRDPPGGRAYEQYF. The CDR3 DNA reads as TGTGCCACCAGCAGAGATCCCCCAGGAGGGAGGGCCTACGAGCAGTACTTC.

This clone was counted between two and nine times. The V call is TRBV19, the J call TRBJ2-1; 8 bases align to TRBD1. This CDR3 comprises 14 residues. Germline CDR1 reads LNHDA; CDR2 reads SQIVND (reference sequence). The trim removed 10 bases at V and 8 bases at J, leaving 13 bases unmatched. Here the CDR3 reads CATEEQGGIDEQFF. CDR3 nucleotides: TGTGCCACGGAAGAACAGGGGGGAATCGATGAGCAGTTCTTC.

The J gene is TRBJ1-1, the V gene TRBV5-1; tentatively, D is TRBD1 (6 bases). CDR1 and CDR2 (germline): SGHRS, YFSETQ. The CDR3 has 14 amino acids. The V and J ends lost 7 bases and 0 bases respectively, with 13 bases between them. The CDR3 protein is CASGVGHLNTEAFF. CDR3 nucleotides: TGCGCCAGCGGGGTGGGACACCTGAACACTGAAGCTTTCTTT.

The V gene is TRBV28, the J gene TRBJ1-6; 7 nucleotides align to TRBD1. CDR3 length equals 15 residues. Trimming at V came to 3 bases and at J to 14 bases, leaving 13 bases not matched to a gene. Germline assignment: CDR1 MDHEN and CDR2 SYDVKM. CDR3 nucleotide sequence: TGTGCCAGCAGTTTGATGAGACAGGGTCCTGTGGCCCTCCACTTT. Residues: CASSLMRQGPVALHF.

The chain recombines TRBV5-1 with TRBJ1-4, with D unclear. The V and J ends lost 4 bases and 0 bases respectively, with 16 bases between them. Germline loops: CDR1 SGHRS, CDR2 YFSETQ. This CDR3 is 17 amino acids long. This CDR3 is CASSRSGGSPTNEKLFF. The CDR3 DNA reads as TGCGCCAGCAGCCGTAGCGGTGGGTCCCCAACTAATGAAAAACTGTTTTTT. The full variable domain, with the rest looked up from reference TRBV5-1 and TRBJ1-4, is KAGVTQTPRYLIKTRGQQVTLSCSPISGHRSVSWYQQTPGQGLQFLFEYFSETQRNKGNFPGRFSGRQFSNSRSEMNVSTLELGDSALYLCASSRSGGSPTNEKLFFGSGTQLSVL.

This clone has only a few counts. One end of the junction is discordant with germline, which a read error may explain. The chain combines TRBV2 with TRBJ1-4; no firm D call. CDR1 is SNHLY and CDR2 is FYNNEI in the germline V gene. CDR3 length equals 14 residues. The CDR3 DNA follows: TGTGCCAGCAGTGAAGCGCCGGTTCGCGAGCCGCGGCTTTTT. This gives the protein CASSEAPVREPRLF.

This chain connects TRBV6-1 to TRBJ1-1, with D possibly being TRBD1 (5 bases). Trimming stripped 7 bases from V and 1 base from J, with 16 bases between. This CDR3 is built from 15 residues. In germline, CDR1 is MNHNS, CDR2 SASEGT. CDR3 sequence: CASKSQHTGNTEAFF. In DNA, the CDR3 is TGTGCCAGCAAAAGCCAACATACAGGGAACACTGAAGCTTTCTTT.

This chain connects TRBV7-2 to TRBJ1-2; 8 bases agree with TRBD1. Germline CDR1 SGHTA, CDR2 FQGNSA. V trimming: 4 bases; J trimming: 4 bases; junction bases outside the gene matches: 8. This CDR3 has 15 amino acids. CDR3 nucleotide sequence: TGTGCCAGCAGCTCCCGGACAGGGACTGCCTATGGCTACACCTTC. This encodes CASSSRTGTAYGYTF.

The chain has TRBV30 and TRBJ1-1; possibly TRBD1 for D (6 bases). Germline V gene sequence: CDR1 GTSNPN, CDR2 SVGIG (reference sequence). V was trimmed by 0 bases and J by 0 bases, leaving 17 bases between them. CDR3 length equals 17 residues. CDR3 DNA: TGTGCCTGGAGTGTCACCCACTCAGGGGCCCTGAACACTGAAGCTTTCTTT. This sequence encodes CAWSVTHSGALNTEAFF.

In its sample, this clone was seen a few times. V usage is TRBV3-1 (or the pseudogene TRBV3-2) and J usage is TRBJ1-1; 9 bases line up with TRBD1. Per the germline V gene, CDR1 is LGHDT and CDR2 is YNNKEL (reference sequence). CDR3 length: 15 residues. Germline trimming cut 3 bases from V and 4 bases from J; bases unmatched to any gene: 6. In DNA form, the CDR3 reads TGTGCCAGCAGCCAGGACAGGGGACGGATCACTGAAGCTTTCTTT. Translated: CASSQDRGRITEAFF.

J is TRBJ1-2 and V is TRBV6-5, with 7 nucleotides matching TRBD1. CDR1 MNHEY and CDR2 SVGAGI come from the germline V gene. The CDR3 runs to 14 residues. V lost 9 bases, J lost 8 bases, and 15 bases stayed unmatched. CDR3 DNA sequence: TGTGCCAGTTGGAAGAGGGACAGTGTCGCCGGCTACACCTTC. Protein: CASWKRDSVAGYTF.

The V gene is TRBV7-3, the J gene TRBJ2-5, with D possibly being TRBD2 (5 bases). This CDR3 comprises 15 residues. Trimming took off 0 bases at V and 5 bases at J, with 13 bases between the two ends. Germline-derived CDR1 and CDR2 are SGHTA and FQGTGA. The CDR3 coding sequence is TGTGCCAGCAGCTTAACGGGAGCTAGCAGGGAGACCCAGTACTTC. It encodes CASSLTGASRETQYF.

The chain has TRBV5-1 and TRBJ2-1; TRBD1 is a possible D gene (5 bases). Trimming took off 0 bases at V and 11 bases at J, with 6 bases between the two ends. The germline CDR1 and CDR2 sequences are SGHRS and YFSETQ. The CDR3 is 11 amino acids. CDR3 amino acids: CASSLGGQQFF. CDR3 nucleotides: TGCGCCAGCAGCTTGGGGGGCCAGCAGTTCTTC.

J is TRBJ2-3 and V is TRBV6-1; D unclear. This CDR3 has 15 residues. Germline lookup yields CDR1 MNHNS and CDR2 SASEGT. With 2 bases removed from V and 1 base from J, the gap between germline ends came to 10 bases. This chain's CDR3 is CASSETLAGTDTQYF. CDR3 sequence (DNA): TGTGCCAGCAGTGAAACGTTAGCCGGCACAGATACGCAGTATTTT.

The gene calls are TRBV5-1 and TRBJ1-1; 8 bases match TRBD1. The germline V gene has CDR1 SGHRS and CDR2 YFSETQ. With 4 bases clipped from V and 1 base from J, the junction kept 3 bases outside the gene matches. CDR3 length: 14 residues. CDR3 region: CASSPGTGNTEAFF. CDR3 coding DNA: TGCGCCAGCAGCCCCGGGACAGGGAACACTGAAGCTTTCTTT.

The table lists this clone with a few counts. V usage is TRBV30 and J usage is TRBJ2-1; 15 nucleotides line up with TRBD2. Germline CDR1 GTSNPN, CDR2 SVGIG (reference sequence). CDR3 size: 13 residues. The trim removed 5 bases at V and 8 bases at J, leaving 1 base unmatched. The DNA for the CDR3 is TGTGCCTGGCGGACTAGCGGGAGGGATGAGCAGTTCTTC. Translation: CAWRTSGRDEQFF.

The chain links TRBV5-1 to TRBJ2-1; TRBD2 agrees at 9 bases. This CDR3 has 15 amino acids. Germline assignment: CDR1 SGHRS and CDR2 YFSETQ. Trimming removed 5 bases from V and 4 bases from J; junction bases left unmatched: 7. In nucleotides, the CDR3 is TGCGCCAGCAGGCCCCAGACTAGCGGATACAATGAGCAGTTCTTC. Protein sequence: CASRPQTSGYNEQFF.

CDR3 loop: CASSQAGIRSRVNTGELFF. The CDR3 DNA is TGCGCCAGCAGCCAAGCCGGTATTAGGAGCAGGGTGAACACCGGGGAGCTGTTTTTT. V usage is TRBV4-1 and J usage is TRBJ2-2; perhaps TRBD1 as D (5 bases). The length of the CDR3 is 19 residues. CDR1 and CDR2 (germline): MGHRA, YSYEKL. V lost 1 base and J 1 base, leaving 19 bases between the germline ends.

The chain has TRBV2 and TRBJ1-1; perhaps TRBD1 as D (6 bases). CDR1 and CDR2 (germline): SNHLY, FYNNEI. V was trimmed by 6 bases and J by 4 bases, leaving 15 bases between them. This CDR3 region has 14 residues. The CDR3 nucleotides are TGTGCCAGCAGGGCCCGGGACACAGTCACTGAAGCTTTCTTT. Translated: CASRARDTVTEAFF.

The chain joins TRBV29-1 to TRBJ1-2; 9 bases match TRBD1. Germline-derived CDR1 and CDR2 are SQVTM and ANQGSEA. The CDR3 totals 15 residues. Trimming removed 7 bases from V and 2 bases from J; junction bases left unmatched: 11. The CDR3 sequence is CSAARDRVGNYGYTF. The CDR3 DNA reads as TGCAGCGCAGCCCGGGACAGGGTGGGAAACTATGGCTACACCTTC.

The chain links TRBV18 to TRBJ1-3, with D hard to call. Trimming cost V 6 bases and J 4 bases, with 4 bases left between them. CDR1 KGHSH and CDR2 LQKENI come from the germline V gene. This CDR3 has 11 residues. CDR3 residues: CASSRGNTIYF. In DNA form, the CDR3 reads TGTGCCAGCTCCCGGGGAAACACCATATATTTT.

The V call is TRBV18, the J call TRBJ1-5, with D possibly being TRBD1 (5 bases). V lost 1 base, J lost 5 bases, and 6 bases lay in between. The CDR3 has 13 residues. The V gene's germline CDR1 is KGHSH and CDR2 LQKENI. The CDR3 spells CASSPQQDQPQHF. As DNA, the CDR3 is TGTGCCAGCTCACCACAACAGGATCAGCCCCAGCATTTT.

The chain is built from TRBV30 and TRBJ1-3; no reliable D call. The CDR3 has 14 residues. Germline CDR1 GTSNPN, CDR2 SVGIG (reference sequence). The V end was cut by 2 bases, the J end by 0 bases, with 8 bases between. The CDR3: CAWSRSISGNTIYF. In nucleotides, the CDR3 is TGTGCCTGGAGTCGGTCCATCTCTGGAAACACCATATATTTT.

V usage is TRBV7-2 and J usage is TRBJ1-2, with D uncertain. This CDR3 has 16 residues. The ends were cut back, 2 bases at V and 1 base at J, with 14 bases in the middle. The germline V gene has CDR1 SGHTA and CDR2 FQGNSA. CDR3 DNA: TGTGCCAGCAGCTTATCCCGACCGGGGATTAACTATGGCTACACCTTC. Its translation is CASSLSRPGINYGYTF.

The genes are TRBV27 and TRBJ2-7, with a tentative D call TRBD1 (6 bases). Between the trimmed V and J ends, which lost 4 bases and 6 bases, there was a span of 10 bases. The CDR3 totals 12 residues. Germline values: CDR1 MNHEY, CDR2 SMNVEV (reference sequence). CDR3 coding DNA: TGTGCCAGCAGTTGGGCAGGGGTCGAGCAGTACTTC. Protein product: CASSWAGVEQYF.

The gene calls are TRBV19 and TRBJ2-3; possible D gene TRBD2, 5 bases. Trimming cost V 3 bases and J 3 bases, with 16 bases left between them. The CDR3 consists of 16 residues. Per germline, CDR1 LNHDA and CDR2 SQIVND (reference sequence). CDR3 DNA: TGTGCCAGTAGTATCTCCGCCGGAGAGGGAACAGATACGCAGTATTTT. It yields the protein CASSISAGEGTDTQYF.

This clone was seen only a few times. The chain carries TRBV27 and TRBJ2-1, with 7 nucleotides matching TRBD2. CDR3 length: 14 residues. CDR1 is MNHEY and CDR2 is SMNVEV in the germline V gene (reference sequence). Unmatched junction bases numbered 7, after V lost 7 bases and J lost 4 bases. The CDR3 coding sequence is TGTGCCAGCAAAAGTCGGGGGGTATACAATGAGCAGTTCTTC. It yields the protein CASKSRGVYNEQFF.